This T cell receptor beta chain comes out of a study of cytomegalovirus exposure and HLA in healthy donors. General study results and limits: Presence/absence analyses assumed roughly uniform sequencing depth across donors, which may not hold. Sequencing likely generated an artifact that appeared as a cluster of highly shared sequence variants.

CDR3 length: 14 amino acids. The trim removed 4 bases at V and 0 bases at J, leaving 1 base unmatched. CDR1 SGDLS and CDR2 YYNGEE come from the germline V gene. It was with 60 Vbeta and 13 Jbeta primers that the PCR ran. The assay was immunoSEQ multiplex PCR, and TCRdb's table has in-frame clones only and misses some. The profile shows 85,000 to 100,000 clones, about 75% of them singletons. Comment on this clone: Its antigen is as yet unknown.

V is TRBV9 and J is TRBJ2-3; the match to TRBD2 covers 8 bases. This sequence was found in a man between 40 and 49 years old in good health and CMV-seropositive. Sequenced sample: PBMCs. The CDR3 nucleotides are TGTGCCAGCAGCACTAGCGGTAGCACAGATACGCAGTATTTT. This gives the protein CASSTSGSTDTQYF.